Included here is one TCR beta chain sequence, with context. The data were obtained in a study of shared clonotypes between healthy human individuals. Some clones are missing from TCRdb's copy, which holds only in-frame ones; the method was immunoSEQ multiplex PCR. The profile covers roughly 2 million clones, with roughly 95% appearing a single time and 0.85% to 1.2% taken by the ten largest. CD8 cells regarded as naive lacked CD45RO, were positively chosen for CCR7, and omitted terminally differentiated effector memory CD45RA+ cells. CDR1 and CDR2 from the germline V gene are LGHNA and YNFKEQ. V was cut by 0 bases and J by 6 bases, with 17 bases left in between. The CDR3 spans 16 residues.

The sequenced material came from naive CD8+ T cells sorted from blood. The genes are TRBV4-2 and TRBJ1-2, with D possibly being TRBD1 (6 bases). The clonotype originates from a young man in good health. CDR3 loop: CASSQDLTGPLDGYTF. The CDR3 nucleotides are TGTGCCAGCAGCCAAGATCTGACAGGCCCGCTCGATGGCTACACCTTC.